This T cell receptor beta chain was recorded in a study of blood T cell repertoires in COVID-19. Germline CDR1 SGHVS, CDR2 FQNEAQ. Germline trimming cut 5 bases from V and 7 bases from J; bases unmatched to any gene: 6. The length of the CDR3 is 13 residues. Assay: immunoSEQ multiplex PCR; the TCRdb copy retains only in-frame clones and omits some. The sample yields 100,000 to 150,000 clones, about nine tenths seen once. The material sequenced was peripheral blood. The chain is built from TRBV7-8 and TRBJ1-2; 8 nucleotides agree with TRBD1. This TCR was recovered from a woman aged 65 to 85 with COVID-19, enrolled during active disease. CDR3 nucleotides: TGTGCCAGCAGCCCCCGGCAGGGGGCTGGCTACACCTTC. Its translation: CASSPRQGAGYTF.